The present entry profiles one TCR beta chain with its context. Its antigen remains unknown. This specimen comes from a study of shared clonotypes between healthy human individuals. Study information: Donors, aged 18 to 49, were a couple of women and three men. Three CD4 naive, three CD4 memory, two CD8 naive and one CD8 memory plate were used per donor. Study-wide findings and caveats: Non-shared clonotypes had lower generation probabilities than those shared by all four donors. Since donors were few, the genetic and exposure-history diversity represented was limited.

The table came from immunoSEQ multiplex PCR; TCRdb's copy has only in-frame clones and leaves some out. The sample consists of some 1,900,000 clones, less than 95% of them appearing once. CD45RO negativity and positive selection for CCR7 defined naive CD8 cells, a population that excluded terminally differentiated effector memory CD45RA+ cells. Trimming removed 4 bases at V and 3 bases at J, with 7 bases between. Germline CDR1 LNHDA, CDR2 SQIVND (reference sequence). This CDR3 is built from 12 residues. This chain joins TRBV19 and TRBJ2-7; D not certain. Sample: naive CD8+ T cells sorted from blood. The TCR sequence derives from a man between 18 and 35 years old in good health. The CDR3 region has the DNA TGTGCCAGTAGTAATTCCGGCTACGAGCAGTACTTC. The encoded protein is CASSNSGYEQYF.